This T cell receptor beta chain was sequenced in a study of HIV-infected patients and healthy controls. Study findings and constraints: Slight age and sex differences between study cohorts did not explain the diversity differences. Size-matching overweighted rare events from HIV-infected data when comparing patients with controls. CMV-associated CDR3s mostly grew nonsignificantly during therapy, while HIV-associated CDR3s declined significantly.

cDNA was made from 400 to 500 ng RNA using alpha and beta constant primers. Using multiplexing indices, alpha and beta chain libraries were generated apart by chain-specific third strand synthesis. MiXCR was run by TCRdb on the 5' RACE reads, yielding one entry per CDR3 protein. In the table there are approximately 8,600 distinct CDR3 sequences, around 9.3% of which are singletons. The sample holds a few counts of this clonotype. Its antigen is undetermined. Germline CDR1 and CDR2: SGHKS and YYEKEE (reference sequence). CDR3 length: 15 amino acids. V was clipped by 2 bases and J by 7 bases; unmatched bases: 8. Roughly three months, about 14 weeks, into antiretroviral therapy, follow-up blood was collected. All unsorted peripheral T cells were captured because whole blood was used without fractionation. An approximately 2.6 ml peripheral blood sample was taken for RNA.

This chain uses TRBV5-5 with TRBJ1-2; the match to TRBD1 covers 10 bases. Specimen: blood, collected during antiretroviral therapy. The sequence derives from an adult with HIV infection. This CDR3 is CASSLPGQGKRGYTF. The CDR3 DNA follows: TGTGCCAGCAGCTTACCGGGACAGGGGAAGCGTGGCTACACCTTC. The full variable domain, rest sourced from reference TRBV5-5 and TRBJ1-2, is DAGVTQSPTHLIKTRGQQVTLRCSPISGHKSVSWYQQVLGQGPQFIFQYYEKEERGRGNFPDRFSARQFPNYSSELNVNALLLGDSALYLCASSLPGQGKRGYTFGSGTRLTVV.